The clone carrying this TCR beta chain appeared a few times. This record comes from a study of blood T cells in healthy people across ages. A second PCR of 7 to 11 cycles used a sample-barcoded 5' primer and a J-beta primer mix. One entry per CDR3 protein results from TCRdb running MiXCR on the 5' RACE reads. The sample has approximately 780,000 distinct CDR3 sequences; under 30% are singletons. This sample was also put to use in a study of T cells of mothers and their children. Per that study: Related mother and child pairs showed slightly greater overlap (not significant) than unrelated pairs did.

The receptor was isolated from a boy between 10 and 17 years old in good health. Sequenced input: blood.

The CDR3 DNA reads TGTGCCACCAGTGATTGGGACGGGATGAAGCTGTTCTTT. This codes for CATSDWDGMKLFF. V and J are TRBV24-1 and TRBJ1-1, with D maybe TRBD1 (5 bases). Trimming left V 2 bases short and J 14 bases short, with 17 bases between. Looked up from germline, CDR1 is KGHDR and CDR2 is SFDVKD. This CDR3 spans 13 amino acids.